Below are 5 T cell receptor beta chains sequenced from a single sample in a study of cytomegalovirus exposure and HLA in healthy donors. Amplification used 60 Vbeta primers and 13 Jbeta primers. TCRdb keeps only in-frame clones here, not all; method: immunoSEQ multiplex PCR. The sample has around 55,000 clones; roughly 77% are singletons. Sample: PBMCs. These receptors were collected from a female donor in good health and CMV-seronegative.

V is TRBV2 and J is TRBJ2-1; D is undetermined. Germline CDR1 and CDR2: SNHLY and FYNNEI. The CDR3 totals 14 residues. Trimming cost V 6 bases and J 1 base, with 10 bases left between them. The CDR3 here is CASRGRGSYNEQFF. CDR3 DNA sequence: TGTGCCAGCAGGGGCCGTGGGTCCTACAATGAGCAGTTCTTC.

This chain joins TRBV6-4 and TRBJ1-6; 7 nucleotides agree with TRBD1. Germline CDR1 reads MRHNA; CDR2 reads SNTAGT. The CDR3 covers 15 residues. The V gene end was trimmed by 3 bases and the J gene end by 7 bases; junction bases not matched to a gene: 6. The CDR3, as DNA: TGTGCCAGCAGTGAAGTGGGACAGCCAAATTCACCCCTCCACTTT. Encoded protein: CASSEVGQPNSPLHF.

The rearrangement joins TRBV5-1 to TRBJ1-6, with 9 bases matching TRBD1. This CDR3 comprises 14 residues. Germline V gene data show CDR1 as SGHRS and CDR2 as YFSETQ. J gave up 10 bases and V 3 bases, and 5 bases lay outside the gene matches. The CDR3 region has the DNA TGCGCCAGCAGCTCCGGGACAGGGAAGTCACCCCTCCACTTT. Its protein is CASSSGTGKSPLHF.

The genes are TRBV28 and TRBJ2-7; 10 nucleotides agree with TRBD1. Germline CDR1 and CDR2: MDHEN and SYDVKM. Trimming cost V 6 bases and J 4 bases; bases outside gene matches: 6. The CDR3 has 14 amino acids. CDR3: CASSTTGGLYEQYF. In nucleotides, the CDR3 is TGTGCCAGCAGCACGACAGGGGGCTTGTACGAGCAGTACTTC.

This chain joins TRBV4-2 and TRBJ2-5; TRBD1 matches at 9 bases. The end of the DNA is better explained by TRBJ2-7, so the J call may be wrong. Germline V gene data show CDR1 as LGHNA and CDR2 as YNFKEQ. The CDR3 covers 16 residues. CDR3 in amino acids: CASSQDSGQGPYEQYF. The CDR3 DNA sequence: TGTGCCAGCAGCCAAGATTCGGGACAGGGCCCCTACGAGCAGTACTTC.